This T cell receptor beta chain was captured by sequencing in a study of lymphopenia after photon versus proton radiotherapy. Whole-study findings and limits: Post-nadir TCR diversity decline inversely tracked overall survival among those who died.

Points on this clone: Its matching antigen is unknown.

V dropped 0 bases and J dropped 3; count of bases not matched to a gene: 11. Germline V gives CDR1 SEHNR, CDR2 FQNEAQ (reference sequence). The CDR3 has 19 residues. Clones were sequenced by immunoSEQ multiplex PCR, and TCRdb holds only the in-frame ones, with some missing. The repertoire holds about 65,000 clones, about 87% seen once, with more than 10% in the top ten. The specimen was peripheral blood, collected from a patient treated with proton-based radiotherapy. The clonotype originates from an elderly man with esophageal cancer. J is TRBJ2-1 and V is TRBV7-9; 10 nucleotides match TRBD1. The CDR3 sequence is CASSLARLGTGAIYNEQFF. The CDR3 DNA is TGTGCCAGCAGCTTAGCCCGATTGGGGACAGGGGCAATCTACAATGAGCAGTTCTTC. Based on the CDR3 plus reference TRBV7-9 and TRBJ2-1, the full variable domain is DTGVSQNPRHKITKRGQNVTFRCDPISEHNRLYWYRQTLGQGPEFLTYFQNEAQLEKSRLLSDRFSAERPKGSFSTLEIQRTEQGDSAMYLCASSLARLGTGAIYNEQFFGPGTRLTVL.